The clone carrying this T cell receptor (beta chain) was picked up one time. Per the original methods: Using reference gene primer amplification, nucleated cell counts were estimated. Repertoires were generated with immunoSEQ multiplex PCR, while TCRdb's copy carries only in-frame clones and drops some. Clonal size and the V and J genes are those of that table, whereas D and trimming came from the DNA. Here the sample spans fewer than 250,000 clones, approximately 86% being singletons. These data come from a study of blood T cell repertoires in COVID-19. For the study at large: Collection of acute and convalescent COVID-19 samples took place in the United States, Italy and Spain. From T cells, B-cell-depleted T cells, or PBMCs came the material, which was cDNA or gDNA.

The CDR3 extends over 13 amino acids. Germline CDR1 and CDR2: GTSNPN and SVGIG (reference sequence). V was cut by 0 bases and J by 8 bases, with 13 bases left in between. The chain is built from TRBV30 and TRBJ1-2; TRBD1 is a possible D gene (6 bases). Input material: peripheral blood. The clonotype comes from a human donor in a cohort sampled during active COVID-19. The CDR3 sequence: CAWSVWGRVGYTF. CDR3 bases: TGTGCCTGGAGTGTTTGGGGGCGGGTAGGCTACACCTTC.